Each of the 7 T cell receptor beta chains below was sequenced from the same sample in a study of T cells in Graves' hyperthyroidism and ophthalmopathy. Using RNA transcripts as the source, TCR beta CDR3 regions were amplified. During a first-round RT-PCR of the TCR CDR3, the HTBI primer set was used. TCRdb re-called the multiplex PCR reads through MiXCR, storing one row per CDR3 protein. The table records under 350,000 distinct CDR3 sequences, 21% of them present only once. Sequencing was done on a sample of blood. These TCRs come from a woman aged 50 to 60 with Graves' hyperthyroidism.

This clonotype was picked up a small number of times. This rearrangement joins TRBV5-1 to TRBJ2-3, with 10 bases lining up with TRBD2. The CDR3 loop spans 16 amino acids. The V gene's germline CDR1 is SGHRS and CDR2 YFSETQ. J was trimmed by 3 bases and V by 3 bases; bases with no gene match: 7. This CDR3 reads CASSSASGSRTDTQYF. The CDR3 nucleotides are TGCGCCAGCAGCTCAGCTAGCGGGAGTAGGACAGATACGCAGTATTTT.

The rearrangement uses TRBV2 and TRBJ2-2; D tentatively fits TRBD1 or TRBD2 (5 bases each). The CDR3 runs to 16 residues. Germline-derived CDR1 and CDR2 are SNHLY and FYNNEI. V dropped 6 bases and J dropped 2 bases, with 16 bases sitting between them. CDR3 sequence (DNA): TGTGCCAGCAGCCCCGGTTCGGGGCCCAACACCGGGGAGCTGTTTTTT. Translation: CASSPGSGPNTGELFF.

The rearrangement links TRBV7-9 to TRBJ2-3, with D unresolved. Germline CDR1 is SEHNR and CDR2 is FQNEAQ (reference sequence). CDR3 length: 12 amino acids. Trimming cost V 5 bases and J 5 bases, with 8 bases left between them. The CDR3 loop reads CASSPSQDTQYF. The CDR3 DNA sequence: TGTGCCAGCAGCCCCTCACAAGATACGCAGTATTTT.

Note on this clonotype: Just one base apart from a much larger clone, this may be a read error. This chain uses TRBV9 with TRBJ2-3; D gene uncertain. CDR1 and CDR2 from the germline V gene are SGDLS and YYNGEE. The V and J ends lost 1 base and 4 bases respectively, with 10 bases between them. The CDR3 runs 14 residues. The CDR3 DNA follows: TGTGCCAGCAGCGTATACTGGGATGCAGATACGCAGTATTTT. Encoded protein: CASSVYWDADTQYF.

This clonotype was observed many times. This rearrangement joins TRBV6-2 or TRBV6-3 to TRBJ1-6; D not certain. Germline V gene lookup returns CDR1 MNHEY and CDR2 SVGEGT. CDR3 length: 12 amino acids. Trimming removed 2 bases at V and 8 bases at J, with 4 bases between. In nucleotides, the CDR3 is TGTGCCAGCAGTTACACGGATTCACCCCTCCACTTT. Its translation is CASSYTDSPLHF.

The chain recombines TRBV19 with TRBJ1-1; TRBD1 is a possible D gene (5 bases). Trimming removed 8 bases from V and 3 bases from J, with 13 bases in between. The CDR3 has 13 residues. Germline loops: CDR1 LNHDA, CDR2 SQIVND (reference sequence). The DNA for the CDR3 is TGTGCCAGTGGGCAGGGAGGGCACACTGAAGCTTTCTTT. Translated: CASGQGGHTEAFF.

This clonotype was seen at least ten times. The chain is built from TRBV7-3 and TRBJ2-3; D possibly corresponds to TRBD2 (6 bases). This CDR3 spans 14 amino acids. The germline gives CDR1 SGHTA, CDR2 FQGTGA. Trimming stripped 5 bases from V and 0 bases from J, with 9 bases between. The CDR3 nucleotides read TGTGCCAGCAGCCCCGGACTAAGCACAGATACGCAGTATTTT. Its protein product is CASSPGLSTDTQYF.